This T cell receptor (beta chain) was found in a study of T cell responses to AZD1222 COVID-19 vaccine. The CDR3 contains 15 residues. Germline V gene lookup returns CDR1 SNHLY and CDR2 FYNNEI. V was pared by 4 bases and J by 8 bases, with 18 bases between. Profiling relied on immunoSEQ multiplex PCR, and the TCRdb table lists in-frame clones only, not all of them. The sample shows roughly 85,000 clones, 90% of them seen only once. The sequence was obtained from an adult who received the AZD1222 COVID-19 vaccine. The genes are TRBV2 and TRBJ2-1, with D possibly TRBD1 on 7 matching bases. The specimen was peripheral blood, collected 28 days after the second AZD1222 dose. CDR3 amino acids: CASSVDREVGYEQFF. The CDR3, as DNA: TGTGCCAGCAGTGTCGACAGGGAGGTTGGTTATGAGCAGTTCTTC.